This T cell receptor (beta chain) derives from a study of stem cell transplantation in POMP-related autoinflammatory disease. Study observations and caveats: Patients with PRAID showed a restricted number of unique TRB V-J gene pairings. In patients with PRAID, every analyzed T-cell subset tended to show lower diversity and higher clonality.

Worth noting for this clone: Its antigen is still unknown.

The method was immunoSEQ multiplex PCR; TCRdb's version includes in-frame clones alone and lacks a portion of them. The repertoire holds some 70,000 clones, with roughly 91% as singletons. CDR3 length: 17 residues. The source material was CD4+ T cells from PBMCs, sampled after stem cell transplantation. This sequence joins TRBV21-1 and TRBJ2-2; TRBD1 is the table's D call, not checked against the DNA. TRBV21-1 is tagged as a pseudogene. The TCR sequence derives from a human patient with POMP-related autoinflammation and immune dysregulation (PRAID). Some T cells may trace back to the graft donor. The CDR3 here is CASSKDQGARATGELFF. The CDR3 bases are TGTGCCAGCAGCAAGGACCAGGGGGCCCGGGCCACCGGGGAGCTGTTTTTT.